A selection of T cell receptor beta chains follows, all from one sample in a study of T cell responses to AZD1222 COVID-19 vaccine. Clones were read by immunoSEQ multiplex PCR, and TCRdb kept only the in-frame ones, dropping some. The repertoire includes over 120,000 clones, 88% of them detected once, and 5% to 5.5% sits in the top ten. The sequenced sample was peripheral blood, obtained 28 days after the second dose of the MenACWY control vaccine. Receptor source: an adult who received the MenACWY meningococcal vaccine as a control. The CDR3 runs from the conserved cysteine through the conserved F or W. A D gene is named only where the DNA matches it firmly.

d_call,v_call,j_call,cdr3_aa,cdr3_nt
TRBD2,TRBV7-3,TRBJ2-1,CASSPRGGSINEQFF,TGTGCCAGCAGCCCTCGCGGGGGGTCGATCAATGAGCAGTTCTTC
TRBD1,TRBV10-3,TRBJ1-2,CAIRNRGPIYGYTF,TGTGCCATCAGAAACAGGGGGCCAATCTATGGCTACACCTTC
.,TRBV28,TRBJ1-5,CASSPRQLYSNQPQHF,TGTGCCAGCAGTCCCCGACAGTTATATAGCAATCAGCCCCAGCATTTT
.,TRBV28,TRBJ1-2,CAISYGGTDGYTF,TGTGCCATCAGCTACGGGGGCACGGATGGCTACACCTTC
TRBD1,TRBV19,TRBJ2-3,CASSMLGQGPTDTQYF,TGTGCCAGTAGCATGTTGGGACAGGGGCCCACAGATACGCAGTATTTT
.,TRBV6-5,TRBJ1-5,CASSSGHYSNQPQHF,TGTGCCAGCAGTTCCGGACATTATAGCAATCAGCCCCAGCATTTT
TRBD2,TRBV5-1,TRBJ2-1,CASSFGGLAVGEQFF,TGCGCCAGCAGCTTCGGGGGACTAGCGGTTGGTGAGCAGTTCTTC
.,TRBV5-1,TRBJ2-7,CASSFGAGGPYEQYF,TGCGCCAGCAGCTTCGGGGCTGGAGGGCCCTACGAGCAGTACTTC
.,TRBV2,TRBJ2-2,CASMPEGNTGELFF,TGTGCCAGCATGCCCGAAGGAAACACCGGGGAGCTGTTTTTT
.,TRBV6-6,TRBJ1-5,CASSYPGANQPQHF,TGTGCCAGCAGTTACCCAGGGGCCAATCAGCCCCAGCATTTT
.,TRBV12-3/TRBV12-4,TRBJ1-2,CASSLRGLLPTF,TGTGCCAGCAGCCTACGGGGCCTCCTTCCGACCTTC
TRBD1,TRBV18,TRBJ1-4,CASSSGQGGRYEKLFF,TGTGCCAGCTCATCCGGACAGGGGGGCCGTTATGAAAAACTGTTTTTT
TRBD1,TRBV19,TRBJ1-5,CASSNPTGSRNQPQHF,TGTGCCAGTAGTAACCCGACAGGGAGTCGCAATCAGCCCCAGCATTTT
TRBD1,TRBV9,TRBJ1-3,CASSPQPGTGGGNTIYF,TGTGCCAGCAGCCCACAACCCGGGACAGGGGGCGGAAACACCATATATTTT
.,TRBV3-1/TRBV3-2,TRBJ1-1,CASSHGMNTEAFF,TGTGCCAGCAGCCATGGGATGAACACTGAAGCTTTCTTT
TRBD1,TRBV19,TRBJ1-1,CASSIVRGPLNTEAFF,TGTGCCAGTAGTATAGTTAGGGGGCCATTGAACACTGAAGCTTTCTTT